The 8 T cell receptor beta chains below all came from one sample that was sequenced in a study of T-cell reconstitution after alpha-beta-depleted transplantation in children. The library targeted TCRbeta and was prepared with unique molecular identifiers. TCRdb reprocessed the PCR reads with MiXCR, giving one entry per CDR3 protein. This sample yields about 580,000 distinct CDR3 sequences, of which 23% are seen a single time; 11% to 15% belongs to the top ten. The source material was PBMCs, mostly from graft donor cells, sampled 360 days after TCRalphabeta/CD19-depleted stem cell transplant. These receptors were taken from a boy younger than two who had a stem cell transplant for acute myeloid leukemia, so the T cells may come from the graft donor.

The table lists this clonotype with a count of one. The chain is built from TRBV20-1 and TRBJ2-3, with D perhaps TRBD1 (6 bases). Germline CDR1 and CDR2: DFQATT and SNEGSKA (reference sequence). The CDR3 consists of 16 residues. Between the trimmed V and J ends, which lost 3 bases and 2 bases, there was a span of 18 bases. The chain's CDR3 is CSASSPTGPVTDTQYF. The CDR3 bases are TGCAGTGCTAGTTCCCCGACAGGACCAGTCACAGATACGCAGTATTTT.

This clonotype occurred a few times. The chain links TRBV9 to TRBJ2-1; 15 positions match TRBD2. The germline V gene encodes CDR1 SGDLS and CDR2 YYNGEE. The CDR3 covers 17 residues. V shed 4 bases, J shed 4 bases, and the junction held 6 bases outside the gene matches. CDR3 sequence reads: CASSPGTSGGPYNEQFF. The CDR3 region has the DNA TGTGCCAGCAGCCCAGGGACTAGCGGGGGGCCATACAATGAGCAGTTCTTC.

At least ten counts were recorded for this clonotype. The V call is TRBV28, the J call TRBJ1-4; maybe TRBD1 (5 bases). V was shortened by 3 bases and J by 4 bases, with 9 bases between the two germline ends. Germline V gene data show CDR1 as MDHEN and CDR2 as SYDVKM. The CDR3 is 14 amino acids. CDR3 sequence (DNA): TGTGCCAGCAGTTTTACAGGCCATAATGAAAAACTGTTTTTT. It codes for CASSFTGHNEKLFF.

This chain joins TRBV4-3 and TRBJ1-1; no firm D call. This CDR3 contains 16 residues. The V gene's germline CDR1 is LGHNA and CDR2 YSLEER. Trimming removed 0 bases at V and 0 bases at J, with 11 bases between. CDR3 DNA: TGCGCCAGCAGCCAAGAGACACCATTACTGAACACTGAAGCTTTCTTT. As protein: CASSQETPLLNTEAFF.

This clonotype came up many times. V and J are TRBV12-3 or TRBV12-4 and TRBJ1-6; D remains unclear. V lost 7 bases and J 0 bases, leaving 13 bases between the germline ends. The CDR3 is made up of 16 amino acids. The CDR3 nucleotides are TGTGCCAGCACAGTCCGGGCAAGCTCCTATAATTCACCCCTCCACTTT. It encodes CASTVRASSYNSPLHF.

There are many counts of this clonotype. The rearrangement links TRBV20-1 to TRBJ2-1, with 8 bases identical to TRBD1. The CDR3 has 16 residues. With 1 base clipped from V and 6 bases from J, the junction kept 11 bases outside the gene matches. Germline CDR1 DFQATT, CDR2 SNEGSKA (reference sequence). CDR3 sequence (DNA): TGCAGTGCTAGAGCGCAAGAGGACAGGGAAGGCAATGAGCAGTTCTTC. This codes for CSARAQEDREGNEQFF.

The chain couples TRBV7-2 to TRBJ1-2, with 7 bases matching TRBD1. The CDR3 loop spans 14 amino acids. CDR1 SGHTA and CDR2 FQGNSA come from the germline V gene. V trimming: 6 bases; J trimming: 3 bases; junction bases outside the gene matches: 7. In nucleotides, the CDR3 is TGTGCCAGCAGGTCAAGGGGGCGCGACTATGGCTACACCTTC. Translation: CASRSRGRDYGYTF.

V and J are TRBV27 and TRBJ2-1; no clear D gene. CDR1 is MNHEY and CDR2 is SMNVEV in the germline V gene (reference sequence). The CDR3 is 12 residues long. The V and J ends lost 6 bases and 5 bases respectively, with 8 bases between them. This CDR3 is CASRLENNEQFF. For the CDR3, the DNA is TGTGCCAGCAGATTAGAAAACAATGAGCAGTTCTTC.